This TCR beta chain was documented in a study of T cell responses to AZD1222 COVID-19 vaccine. Study-wide results and caveats: After the peak T cell response, and only then, were repertoires sampled. CD4 TCRs linked to vaccination spanned spike, dominating at 160-218 and 743-854.

The CDR3 is 16 residues long. Trimming pared 3 bases from V and 0 bases from J, leaving 13 bases between. Germline V gene sequence: CDR1 SGHVS, CDR2 FQNEAQ. Points on this clone: What it binds is unknown.

Sequencing was performed with immunoSEQ multiplex PCR; in TCRdb, only in-frame clones are kept and a portion is missing. The sample holds 100,000 to 150,000 clones, more than 70% seen once. The chain is built from TRBV7-8 and TRBJ2-3, with D possibly TRBD1 on 6 matching bases. The sequences come from peripheral blood, collected on day 0 of AZD1222 vaccination. This sequence was found in an adult in good health. CDR3 amino acids: CASSLDRPSSTDTQYF. CDR3 nucleotides: TGTGCCAGCAGCTTGGACAGACCCTCTAGCACAGATACGCAGTATTTT.